This T cell receptor (beta chain) is drawn from a study of HIV-infected patients and healthy controls. Turning to the study itself: The CD4:CD8 ratio increased slightly in early therapy, but CD8 counts showed no consistent change. The study's findings and limits: Compared with untreated HIV+ repertoires, healthy controls showed roughly threefold more distinct CDR3s and higher Shannon diversity.

Alpha and beta constant-region primers primed reverse transcription of around 500 ng RNA. Each of the alpha and beta chains got its own library through chain-specific third strand synthesis with indices. Each cDNA molecule was barcoded, and a single primer pair amplified each chain. TCRdb independently ran MiXCR on the 5' RACE reads; one entry per CDR3 protein. Of approximately 5,500 distinct CDR3 sequences in the sample, over 8% were seen once. Follow-up blood was drawn about 14 weeks, roughly three months, after antiretroviral therapy began. All unsorted peripheral T cells were captured because whole blood was used without fractionation. The RNA source was an approximately 2.6 ml peripheral blood draw. This clonotype has more than one count but fewer than ten. The antigen is unknown. This receptor was taken from an adult with HIV infection. The specimen comprised blood, sampled during antiretroviral therapy.

CDR3 in DNA: TGCGCCAGCAGCCAGATGAACACTGAAGCTTTCTTT. This encodes CASSQMNTEAFF. The chain uses TRBV10-2 and TRBJ1-1; D unclear. The V end lost 6 bases, the J end lost 0 bases, and 5 bases lay between the germline ends. CDR3 length: 12 amino acids. Germline CDR1 is WSHSY and CDR2 is SAAADI.